This is a list of T cell receptor beta chains from one sample in a study of blood T cells in healthy people across ages. MiXCR, applied by TCRdb to the 5' RACE reads, yields one record per CDR3 protein. The sample lists around 940,000 distinct CDR3 sequences, about 51% occurring once. The sequenced sample consisted of blood. The receptors stem from a woman aged 55-70 years in good health. Both conserved end residues are part of each CDR3. D genes are given only for firm matches. Size is stated for part of the rows, as once, few or many counts, or as a class when the clone is expanded.

length	size	J	D	V	CDR3	DNA
15	once	TRBJ1-1	-	TRBV10-3	CAISESGGQNTEAFF	TGTGCCATCAGTGAGTCTGGTGGACAGAACACTGAAGCTTTCTTT
16	-	TRBJ2-7	-	TRBV29-1	CSVTGGAGTSVYEQYF	TGCAGCGTTACAGGGGGCGCTGGGACTAGCGTCTACGAGCAGTACTTC
17	-	TRBJ2-1	TRBD1	TRBV7-2	CASSFRQGVPSGEGGFF	TGTGCCAGCAGCTTCAGACAGGGGGTCCCGAGCGGGGAAGGCGGGTTCTTC
14	-	TRBJ2-7	TRBD2	TRBV20-1	CSASPTSASYEQYF	TGCAGTGCTAGCCCGACTAGCGCTAGCTACGAGCAGTACTTC
18	-	TRBJ2-4	TRBD2	TRBV5-1	CASSLDGLAGVGKNIQYF	TGCGCCAGCAGCTTGGATGGACTAGCGGGAGTTGGCAAAAACATTCAGTACTTC
17	-	TRBJ2-7	-	TRBV4-1	CASSQERGPPRSNEQYF	TGCGCCAGCAGCCAAGAGAGGGGACCCCCAAGGAGCAACGAGCAGTACTTC
13	few	TRBJ2-1	TRBD1	TRBV29-1	CSVDGQGANEQFF	TGCAGCGTTGACGGGCAGGGGGCCAATGAGCAGTTCTTC
15	-	TRBJ2-7	TRBD2	TRBV2	CAREKGLAGVYEQYF	TGTGCCAGAGAGAAGGGACTAGCGGGAGTCTACGAGCAGTACTTC
11	once	TRBJ2-3	-	TRBV4-1	CASLFQATQYF	TGCGCCAGCCTATTCCAGGCTACGCAGTATTTT
14	-	TRBJ2-7	TRBD2	TRBV3-1	CASSFAGTSNEQYF	TGTGCCAGCAGCTTTGCCGGGACTAGCAACGAGCAGTACTTC
13	many	TRBJ2-2	-	TRBV11-2	CASSPTNTGELFF	TGTGCCAGCAGCCCCACAAACACCGGGGAGCTGTTTTTT
17	few	TRBJ2-3	TRBD1	TRBV28	CASRPAGQVKRRDTQYF	TGTGCCAGCAGGCCTGCAGGACAGGTTAAACGAAGAGATACGCAGTATTTT
20	few	TRBJ2-3	-	TRBV6-2/TRBV6-3	CASSYAPGQLLTLITDTQYF	TGTGCCAGCAGTTACGCTCCCGGACAGCTACTAACCCTTATCACAGATACGCAGTATTTT
16	-	TRBJ1-5	TRBD1	TRBV6-5	CASSPQNYRGYQPQHF	TGTGCCAGCAGTCCTCAAAATTACAGGGGTTATCAGCCCCAGCATTTT
16	-	TRBJ2-3	TRBD1	TRBV6-1	CASSSDRDRGTDTQYF	TGTGCCAGCAGTTCTGACCGGGACAGGGGAACAGATACGCAGTATTTT
14	-	TRBJ2-5	-	TRBV4-1	CASSPPGGGQTQYF	TGCGCCAGCAGCCCCCCTGGAGGGGGGCAGACCCAGTACTTC
13	-	TRBJ1-1	-	TRBV2	CASTRAWRGEAFF	TGTGCCAGCACGAGGGCTTGGAGGGGAGAAGCTTTCTTT
14	few	TRBJ2-3	-	TRBV7-9	CASSLGTNTDTQYF	TGTGCCAGCAGCTTGGGGACAAACACAGATACGCAGTATTTT
12	-	TRBJ1-5	-	TRBV12-3/TRBV12-4	CASSSQPRPQHF	TGTGCCAGCAGTTCCCAGCCTCGGCCCCAGCATTTT
13	-	TRBJ1-5	-	TRBV4-1	CASSQWENQPQHF	TGCGCCAGCAGCCAGTGGGAAAATCAGCCCCAGCATTTT
12	-	TRBJ2-4	-	TRBV7-9	CASSLPQNIQYF	TGTGCCAGCAGCCTCCCTCAAAACATTCAGTACTTC
12	-	TRBJ2-7	-	TRBV24-1	CATSDPVSGQYF	TGTGCCACCAGTGACCCCGTAAGCGGGCAGTACTTC
13	-	TRBJ2-1	TRBD2	TRBV29-1	CSALTSGSGEQFF	TGCAGCGCACTGACTAGCGGGAGTGGTGAGCAGTTCTTC
17	-	TRBJ1-2	-	TRBV5-6	CASSFPREDNINYGYTF	TGTGCCAGCAGCTTCCCCCGCGAGGACAACATTAACTATGGCTACACCTTC
16	once	TRBJ2-4	TRBD2	TRBV7-9	CASSLAGEGAKNIQYF	TGTGCCAGCAGCTTAGCTGGGGAGGGGGCCAAAAACATTCAGTACTTC
14	-	TRBJ2-7	-	TRBV28	CASSSGVVSYEQYF	TGTGCCAGCAGTTCCGGGGTCGTATCCTACGAGCAGTACTTC
15	-	TRBJ2-3	-	TRBV6-1	CASSEIAGGTDTQYF	TGTGCCAGCAGTGAAATCGCGGGTGGGACAGATACGCAGTATTTT
13	few	TRBJ2-7	TRBD1	TRBV20-1	CSALPGQGYEQYF	TGCAGTGCCCTCCCGGGACAGGGCTACGAGCAGTACTTC
15	few	TRBJ2-3	-	TRBV28	CASSLLSSHTDTQYF	TGTGCCAGCAGTTTATTAAGCTCCCACACAGATACGCAGTATTTT
17	few	TRBJ2-1	TRBD2	TRBV7-6	CASSGQATSGRSNEQFF	TGTGCCAGCAGCGGACAGGCGACTAGCGGGAGAAGTAATGAGCAGTTCTTC
16	-	TRBJ1-1	-	TRBV28	CASSPYGGGVNTEAFF	TGTGCCAGCAGCCCCTATGGGGGCGGGGTGAACACTGAAGCTTTCTTT
16	-	TRBJ1-2	-	TRBV3-1	CASSQDKPWAGYGYTF	TGTGCCAGCAGCCAAGATAAACCTTGGGCGGGGTATGGCTACACCTTC
14	-	TRBJ2-3	-	TRBV20-1	CSAKIPDGTDTQYF	TGCAGTGCCAAGATCCCGGACGGGACAGATACGCAGTATTTT
16	-	TRBJ2-1	TRBD1	TRBV4-1	CASSQDATGGRNEQFF	TGCGCCAGCAGCCAAGATGCGACAGGGGGCCGTAATGAGCAGTTCTTC
16	-	TRBJ2-1	-	TRBV24-1	CATSDSGGLAHNEQFF	TGTGCCACCAGTGATTCCGGAGGACTCGCCCACAATGAGCAGTTCTTC
16	-	TRBJ2-3	-	TRBV4-1	CASSQDRRFSTDTQYF	TGCGCCAGCAGCCAAGATCGAAGATTCAGCACAGATACGCAGTATTTT
13	-	TRBJ2-4	TRBD1	TRBV3-1	CASSNTGGNIQYF	TGTGCCAGCAGCAATACAGGGGGGAACATTCAGTACTTC
14	few	TRBJ2-7	-	TRBV11-1	CASSLRVTSYEQYF	TGTGCCAGCAGCTTAAGGGTCACTTCCTACGAGCAGTACTTC
15	-	TRBJ2-3	TRBD1	TRBV7-9	CASSQTGVAYDTQYF	TGTGCCAGCAGCCAGACAGGGGTGGCATACGATACGCAGTATTTT
14	few	TRBJ2-5	TRBD1	TRBV15	CATSVTGTGETQYF	TGTGCCACCAGCGTTACCGGGACAGGAGAGACCCAGTACTTC
11	-	TRBJ2-1	-	TRBV29-1	CSVEMGNEQFF	TGCAGCGTTGAAATGGGGAATGAGCAGTTCTTC
15	-	TRBJ2-7	TRBD2	TRBV13	CASSARGGGSYEQYF	TGTGCCAGCAGCGCTCGGGGGGGCGGGTCCTACGAGCAGTACTTC
14	-	TRBJ2-7	-	TRBV30	CAWSVEWGSYEQYF	TGTGCCTGGAGTGTTGAGTGGGGCTCCTACGAGCAGTACTTC
16	once	TRBJ2-5	-	TRBV20-1	CSARAPTGSRKETQYF	TGCAGTGCTAGGGCCCCAACGGGGAGTCGGAAAGAGACCCAGTACTTC
13	-	TRBJ2-3	-	TRBV6-2/TRBV6-3	CASRTDSSDTQYF	TGTGCCAGCAGGACGGACAGCTCTGATACGCAGTATTTT
17	-	TRBJ2-4	-	TRBV7-2	CASSPYRVGSPKNIQYF	TGTGCCAGCAGCCCCTATCGGGTCGGGAGTCCCAAAAACATTCAGTACTTC
13	few	TRBJ2-7	TRBD2	TRBV10-3	CAISPSGSYEQYF	TGTGCCATCAGCCCGAGCGGGAGCTACGAGCAGTACTTC
14	-	TRBJ2-7	-	TRBV6-2/TRBV6-3	CASMERGWVYEQYF	TGTGCCAGCATGGAACGGGGGTGGGTCTACGAGCAGTACTTC
16	-	TRBJ2-1	-	TRBV5-4	CASSLDRTIDNNEQFF	TGTGCCAGCAGCCTAGACAGGACCATAGATAACAATGAGCAGTTCTTC
15	-	TRBJ2-7	-	TRBV4-2	CASSGDKLGVYEQYF	TGTGCCAGCAGCGGCGACAAACTAGGGGTATACGAGCAGTACTTC
13	few	TRBJ1-6	-	TRBV20-1	CSARGQANSPLHF	TGCAGTGCTAGAGGACAAGCTAATTCACCCCTCCACTTT
14	-	TRBJ2-1	TRBD2	TRBV7-2	CASSLAVAGAAQFF	TGTGCCAGCAGCTTAGCGGTAGCGGGAGCGGCGCAGTTCTTC
15	-	TRBJ1-4	-	TRBV4-3	CASSPRQQPNEKLFF	TGCGCCAGCAGCCCACGGCAACAGCCTAATGAAAAACTGTTTTTT
14	many	TRBJ2-7	TRBD1	TRBV5-6	CASSFGQDSYEQYF	TGTGCCAGCAGCTTCGGACAGGACTCCTACGAGCAGTACTTC
16	-	TRBJ2-5	TRBD1	TRBV28	CASSPSGTGHYNEQYF	TGTGCCAGCAGCCCCTCCGGGACAGGGCACTACAATGAGCAGTACTTC
15	few	TRBJ2-3	-	TRBV7-2	CASSSRMGGTVTQYF	TGTGCCAGCAGCTCCCGGATGGGCGGGACTGTTACGCAGTATTTT
15	few	TRBJ2-3	-	TRBV20-1	CSALPWGGPSDTQYF	TGCAGTGCTCTCCCCTGGGGGGGCCCATCAGATACGCAGTATTTT
16	-	TRBJ2-7	TRBD1	TRBV6-2/TRBV6-3	CASSYLPGQAPYEQYF	TGTGCCAGCAGTTACCTCCCCGGACAGGCCCCCTACGAGCAGTACTTC
10	-	TRBJ2-1	-	TRBV12-3/TRBV12-4	CASARTEQFF	TGTGCCAGCGCCAGGACAGAACAGTTCTTC